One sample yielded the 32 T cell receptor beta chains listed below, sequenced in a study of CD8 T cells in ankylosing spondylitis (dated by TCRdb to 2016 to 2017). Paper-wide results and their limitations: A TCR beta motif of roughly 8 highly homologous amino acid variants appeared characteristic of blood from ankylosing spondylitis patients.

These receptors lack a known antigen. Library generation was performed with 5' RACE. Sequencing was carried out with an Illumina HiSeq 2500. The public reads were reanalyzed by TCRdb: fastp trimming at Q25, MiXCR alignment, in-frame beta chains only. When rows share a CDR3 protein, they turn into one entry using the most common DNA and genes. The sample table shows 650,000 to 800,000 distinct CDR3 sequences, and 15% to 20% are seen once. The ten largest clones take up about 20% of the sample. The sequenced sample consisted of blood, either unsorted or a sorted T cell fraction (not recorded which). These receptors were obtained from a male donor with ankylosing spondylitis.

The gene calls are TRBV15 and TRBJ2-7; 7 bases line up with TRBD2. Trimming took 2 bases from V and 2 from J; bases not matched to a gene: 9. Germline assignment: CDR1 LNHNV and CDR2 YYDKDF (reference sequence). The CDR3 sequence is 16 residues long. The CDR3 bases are TGTGCCACCAGCAGATCCCCAGCGGGGACCACCTACGAGCAGTACTTC. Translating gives CATSRSPAGTTYEQYF.

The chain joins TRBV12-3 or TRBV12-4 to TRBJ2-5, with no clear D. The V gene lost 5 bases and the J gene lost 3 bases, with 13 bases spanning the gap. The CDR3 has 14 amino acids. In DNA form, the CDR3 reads TGTGCCAGCAGTCCCTATGACACCGAAGAGACCCAGTACTTC. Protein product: CASSPYDTEETQYF.

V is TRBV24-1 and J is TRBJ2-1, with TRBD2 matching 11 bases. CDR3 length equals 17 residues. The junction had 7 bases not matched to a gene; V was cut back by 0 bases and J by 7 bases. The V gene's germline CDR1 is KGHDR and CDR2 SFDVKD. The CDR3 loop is CATSDLLSSGRQNEQFF. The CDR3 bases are TGTGCCACCAGTGATTTGCTCTCTAGCGGGAGGCAGAATGAGCAGTTCTTC.

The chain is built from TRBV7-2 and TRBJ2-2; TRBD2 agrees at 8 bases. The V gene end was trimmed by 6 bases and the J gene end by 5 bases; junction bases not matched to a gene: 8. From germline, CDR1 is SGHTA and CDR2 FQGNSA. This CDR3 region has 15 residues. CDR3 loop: CASRPPGLGTGELFF. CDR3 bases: TGTGCCAGCAGACCACCGGGACTAGGGACCGGGGAGCTGTTTTTT.

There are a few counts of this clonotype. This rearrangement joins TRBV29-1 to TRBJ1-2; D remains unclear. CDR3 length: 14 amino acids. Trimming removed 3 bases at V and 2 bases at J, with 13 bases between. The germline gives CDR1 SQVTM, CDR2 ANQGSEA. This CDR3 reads CSVDLGWKNYGYTF. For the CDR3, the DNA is TGCAGCGTTGACCTCGGATGGAAGAACTATGGCTACACCTTC.

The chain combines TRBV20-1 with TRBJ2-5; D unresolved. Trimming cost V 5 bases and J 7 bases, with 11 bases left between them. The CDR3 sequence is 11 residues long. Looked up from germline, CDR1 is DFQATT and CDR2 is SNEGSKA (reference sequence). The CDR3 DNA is TGCAGTGCTGGGGTGGTTGGGACCCAGTACTTC. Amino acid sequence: CSAGVVGTQYF.

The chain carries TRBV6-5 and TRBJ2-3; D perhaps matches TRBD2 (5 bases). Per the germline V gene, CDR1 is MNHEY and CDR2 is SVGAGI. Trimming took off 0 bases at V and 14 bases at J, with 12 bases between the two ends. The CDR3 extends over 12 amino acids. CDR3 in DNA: TGTGCCAGCAGTTACTCTGGGGAGCGGACGTATTTT. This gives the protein CASSYSGERTYF.

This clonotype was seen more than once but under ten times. DNA for the CDR3: TGCAGCGTTGAAGGTGGGAGGATCGAGAATGAGCAGTTCTTC. Translation gives CSVEGGRIENEQFF. The chain links TRBV29-1 to TRBJ2-1; tentative D call: TRBD2 (6 bases). The germline V gene has CDR1 SQVTM and CDR2 ANQGSEA. V was shortened by 1 base and J by 7 bases, with 14 bases between the two germline ends. This CDR3 spans 14 amino acids.

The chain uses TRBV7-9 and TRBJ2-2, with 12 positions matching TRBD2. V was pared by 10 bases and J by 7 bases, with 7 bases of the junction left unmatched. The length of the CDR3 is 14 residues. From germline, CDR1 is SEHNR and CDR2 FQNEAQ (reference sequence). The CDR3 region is CATRLAGEVGELFF. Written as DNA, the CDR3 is TGTGCCACCCGACTAGCGGGAGAAGTCGGGGAGCTGTTTTTT. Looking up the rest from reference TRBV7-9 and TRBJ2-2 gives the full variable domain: DTGVSQNPRHKITKRGQNVTFRCDPISEHNRLYWYRQTLGQGPEFLTYFQNEAQLEKSRLLSDRFSAERPKGSFSTLEIQRTEQGDSAMYLCATRLAGEVGELFFGEGSRLTVL.

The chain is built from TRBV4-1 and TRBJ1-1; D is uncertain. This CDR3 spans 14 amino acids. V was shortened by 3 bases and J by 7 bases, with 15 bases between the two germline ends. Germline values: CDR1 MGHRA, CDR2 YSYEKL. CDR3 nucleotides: TGCGCCAGCAGCCAGCGTTCGGGTGATGGTGAAGCTTTCTTT. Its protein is CASSQRSGDGEAFF.

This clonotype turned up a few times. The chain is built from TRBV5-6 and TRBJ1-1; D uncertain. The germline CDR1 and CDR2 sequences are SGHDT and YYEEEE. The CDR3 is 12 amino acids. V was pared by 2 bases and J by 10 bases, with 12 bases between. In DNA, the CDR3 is TGTGCCAGCAGCTTTTTCGAGAGCGCAGCTTTCTTT. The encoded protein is CASSFFESAAFF.

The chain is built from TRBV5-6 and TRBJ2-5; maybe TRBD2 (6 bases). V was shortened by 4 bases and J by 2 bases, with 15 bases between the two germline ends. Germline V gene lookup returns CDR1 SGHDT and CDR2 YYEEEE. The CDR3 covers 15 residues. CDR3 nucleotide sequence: TGTGCCAGCAGCACAAAGTCGGCGGGGCAAGAGACCCAGTACTTC. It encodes CASSTKSAGQETQYF. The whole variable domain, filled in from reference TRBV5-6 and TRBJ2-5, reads DAGVTQSPTHLIKTRGQQVTLRCSPKSGHDTVSWYQQALGQGPQFIFQYYEEEERQRGNFPDRFSGHQFPNYSSELNVNALLLGDSALYLCASSTKSAGQETQYFGPGTRLLVL.

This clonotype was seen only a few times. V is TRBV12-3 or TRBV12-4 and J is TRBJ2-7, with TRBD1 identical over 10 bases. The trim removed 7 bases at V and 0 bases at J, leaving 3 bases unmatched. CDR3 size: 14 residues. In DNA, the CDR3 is TGTGCCAGCAACCGGGACAGGGGCTCCTACGAGCAGTACTTC. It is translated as CASNRDRGSYEQYF.

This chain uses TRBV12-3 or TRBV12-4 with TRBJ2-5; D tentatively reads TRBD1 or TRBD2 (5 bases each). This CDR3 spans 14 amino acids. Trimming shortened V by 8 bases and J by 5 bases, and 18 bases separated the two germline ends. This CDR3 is CASGDGARGETQYF. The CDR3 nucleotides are TGTGCCAGCGGAGACGGGGCCAGAGGGGAGACCCAGTACTTC.

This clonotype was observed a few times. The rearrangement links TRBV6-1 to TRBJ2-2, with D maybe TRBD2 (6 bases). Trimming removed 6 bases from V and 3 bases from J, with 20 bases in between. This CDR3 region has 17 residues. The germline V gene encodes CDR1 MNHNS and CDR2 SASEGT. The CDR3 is CASRLLPTGGYTGELFF. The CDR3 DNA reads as TGTGCCAGCAGACTACTACCCACCGGAGGGTACACCGGGGAGCTGTTTTTT.

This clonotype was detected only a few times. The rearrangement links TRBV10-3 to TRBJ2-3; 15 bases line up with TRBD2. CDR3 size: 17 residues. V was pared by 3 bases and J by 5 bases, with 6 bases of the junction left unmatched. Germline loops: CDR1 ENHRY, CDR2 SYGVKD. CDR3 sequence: CAISERTSGGARDTQYF. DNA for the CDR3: TGTGCCATCAGTGAAAGGACTAGCGGGGGGGCCAGAGATACGCAGTATTTT.

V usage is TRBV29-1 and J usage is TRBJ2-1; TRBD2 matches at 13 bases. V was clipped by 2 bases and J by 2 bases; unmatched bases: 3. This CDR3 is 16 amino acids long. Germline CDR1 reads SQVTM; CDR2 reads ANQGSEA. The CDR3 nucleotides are TGCAGCGTTGAAACAACTAGCGGGAGGGCCTACAATGAGCAGTTCTTC. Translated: CSVETTSGRAYNEQFF.

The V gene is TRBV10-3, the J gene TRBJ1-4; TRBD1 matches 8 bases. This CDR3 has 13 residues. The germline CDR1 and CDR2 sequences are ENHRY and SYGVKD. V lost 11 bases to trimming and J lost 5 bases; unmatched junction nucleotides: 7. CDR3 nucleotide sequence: TGTGCCGCCCGGACAGGGCCGAATGAAAAACTGTTTTTT. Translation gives CAARTGPNEKLFF.

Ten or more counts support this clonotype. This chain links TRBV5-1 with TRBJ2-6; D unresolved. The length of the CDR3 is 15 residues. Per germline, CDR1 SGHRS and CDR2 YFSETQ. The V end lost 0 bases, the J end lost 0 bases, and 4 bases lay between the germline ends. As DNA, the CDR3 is TGCGCCAGCAGCTTGGCAGACTCTGGGGCCAACGTCCTGACTTTC. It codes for CASSLADSGANVLTF.

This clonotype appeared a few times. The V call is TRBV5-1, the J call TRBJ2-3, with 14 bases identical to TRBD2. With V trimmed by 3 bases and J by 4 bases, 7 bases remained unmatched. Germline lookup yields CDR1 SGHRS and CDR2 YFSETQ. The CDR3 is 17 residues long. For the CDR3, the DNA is TGCGCCAGCAGCTCTGGACTAGCGGGGGGCAAAGCAGATACGCAGTATTTT. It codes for CASSSGLAGGKADTQYF.

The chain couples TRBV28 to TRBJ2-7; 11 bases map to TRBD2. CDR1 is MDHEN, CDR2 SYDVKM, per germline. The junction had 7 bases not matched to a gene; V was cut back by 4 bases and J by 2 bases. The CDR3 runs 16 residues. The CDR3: CASSSTMTSGTYEQYF. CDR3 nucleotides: TGTGCCAGCAGTTCCACCATGACTAGCGGGACCTACGAGCAGTACTTC.

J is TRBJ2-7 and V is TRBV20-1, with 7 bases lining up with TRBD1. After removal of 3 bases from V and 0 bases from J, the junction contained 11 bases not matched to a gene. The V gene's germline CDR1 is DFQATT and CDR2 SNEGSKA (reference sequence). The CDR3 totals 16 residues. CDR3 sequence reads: CSASGLTGSSSYEQYF. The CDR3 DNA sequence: TGCAGTGCTAGTGGGTTGACAGGGTCGAGCTCCTACGAGCAGTACTTC.

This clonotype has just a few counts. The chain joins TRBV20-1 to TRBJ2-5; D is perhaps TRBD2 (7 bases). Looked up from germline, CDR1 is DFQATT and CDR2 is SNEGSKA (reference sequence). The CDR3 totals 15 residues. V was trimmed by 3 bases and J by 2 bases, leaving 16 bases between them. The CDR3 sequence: CSASAHGGRQETQYF. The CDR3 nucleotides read TGCAGTGCTAGTGCTCACGGGGGGCGTCAAGAGACCCAGTACTTC.

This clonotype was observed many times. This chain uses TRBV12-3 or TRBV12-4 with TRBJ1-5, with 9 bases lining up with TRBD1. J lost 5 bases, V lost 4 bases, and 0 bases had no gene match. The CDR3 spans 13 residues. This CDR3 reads CASSWTGDQPQHF. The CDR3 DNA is TGTGCCAGCAGTTGGACAGGGGATCAGCCCCAGCATTTT.

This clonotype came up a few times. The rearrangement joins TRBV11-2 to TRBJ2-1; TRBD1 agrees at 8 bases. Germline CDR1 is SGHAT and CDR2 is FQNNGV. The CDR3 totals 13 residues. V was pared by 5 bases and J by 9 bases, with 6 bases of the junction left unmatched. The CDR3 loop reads CASSPSGGLEQFF. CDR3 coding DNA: TGTGCCAGCAGCCCCTCAGGGGGCCTTGAGCAGTTCTTC. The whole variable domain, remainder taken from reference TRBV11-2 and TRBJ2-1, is EAGVAQSPRYKIIEKRQSVAFWCNPISGHATLYWYQQILGQGPKLLIQFQNNGVVDDSQLPKDRFSAERLKGVDSTLKIQPAKLEDSAVYLCASSPSGGLEQFFGPGTRLTVL.

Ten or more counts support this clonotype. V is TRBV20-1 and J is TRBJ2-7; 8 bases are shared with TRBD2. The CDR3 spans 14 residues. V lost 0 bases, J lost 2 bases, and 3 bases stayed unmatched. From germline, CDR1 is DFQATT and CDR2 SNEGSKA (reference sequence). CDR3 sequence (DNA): TGCAGTGCTAGAGAAGGACTAGCCCCCTACGAGCAGTACTTC. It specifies CSAREGLAPYEQYF.

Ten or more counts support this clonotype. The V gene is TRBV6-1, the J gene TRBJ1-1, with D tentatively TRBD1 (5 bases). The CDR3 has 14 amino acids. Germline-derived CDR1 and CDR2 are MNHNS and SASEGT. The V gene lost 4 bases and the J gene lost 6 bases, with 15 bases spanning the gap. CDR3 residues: CASSAAQGLAEAFF. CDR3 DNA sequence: TGTGCCAGCAGTGCGGCTCAGGGATTGGCTGAAGCTTTCTTT.

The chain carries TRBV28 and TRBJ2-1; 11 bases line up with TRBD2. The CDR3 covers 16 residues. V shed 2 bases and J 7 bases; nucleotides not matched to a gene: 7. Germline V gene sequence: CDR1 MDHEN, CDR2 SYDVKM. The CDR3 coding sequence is TGTGCCAGCAGTTTACAAACTAGCGGGAGAATAAATGAGCAGTTCTTC. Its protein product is CASSLQTSGRINEQFF. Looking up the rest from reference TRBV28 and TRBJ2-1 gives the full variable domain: DVKVTQSSRYLVKRTGEKVFLECVQDMDHENMFWYRQDPGLGLRLIYFSYDVKMKEKGDIPEGYSVSREKKERFSLILESASTNQTSMYLCASSLQTSGRINEQFFGPGTRLTVL.

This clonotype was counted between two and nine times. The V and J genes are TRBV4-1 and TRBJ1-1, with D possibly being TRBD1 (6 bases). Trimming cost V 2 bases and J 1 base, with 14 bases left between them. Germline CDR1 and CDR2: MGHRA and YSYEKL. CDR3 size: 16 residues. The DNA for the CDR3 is TGCGCCAGCAGCCAACACCCACGGGGGCAGAACACTGAAGCTTTCTTT. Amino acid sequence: CASSQHPRGQNTEAFF.

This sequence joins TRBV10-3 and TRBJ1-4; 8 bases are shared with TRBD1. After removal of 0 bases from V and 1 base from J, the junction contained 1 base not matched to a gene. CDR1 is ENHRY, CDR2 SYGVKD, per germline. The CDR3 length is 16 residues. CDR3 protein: CAISESGQGTNEKLFF. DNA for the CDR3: TGTGCCATCAGTGAGTCTGGACAGGGAACTAATGAAAAACTGTTTTTT.

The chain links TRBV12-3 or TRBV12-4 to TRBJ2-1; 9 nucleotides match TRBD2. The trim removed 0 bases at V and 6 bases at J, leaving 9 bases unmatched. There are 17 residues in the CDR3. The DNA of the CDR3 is TGTGCCAGCAGTTTAGCGTTTGCGGGAGGGCGCGGCAATGAGCAGTTCTTC. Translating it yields CASSLAFAGGRGNEQFF.

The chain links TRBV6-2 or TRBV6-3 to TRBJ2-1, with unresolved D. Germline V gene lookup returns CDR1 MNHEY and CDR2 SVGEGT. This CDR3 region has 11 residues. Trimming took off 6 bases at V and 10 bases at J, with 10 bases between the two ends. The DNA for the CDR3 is TGTGCCAGCAGAAGGTTGGAGGAGCAGTTCTTC. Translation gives CASRRLEEQFF.